One T cell receptor (beta chain) is described in this entry. This clonotype turned up a few times. It lacks a known antigen. The record has no base qualities; no much larger clone is one base away. The germline V gene (reference sequence) sets CDR1 to GTSNPN and CDR2 to SVGIG. V and J lose 4 bases and 5 bases, and a span of 12 bases separates them. Its CDR3 holds 12 amino acids, cysteine through phenylalanine. The read is trimmed to its CDR3 DNA, 36 bases read in frame from base 1. The time point label corresponds to: pre-sensitization, week 0. The treatment or condition label for this specimen denotes: therapeutic diphenylcyclopropenone sensitization with weekly scalp DPC. Total RNA was extracted from unfractionated whole blood collected in Tempus Blood RNA tubes. At every patch-test visit, the blood draw took place before the patch test was put on. Patients were eligible if aged 18 to 70, diagnosed with alopecia and judged suitable for DPC therapy, and pregnant patients were excluded.

Library creation used RACE. Sequencing instrument: NextSeq 500. During library preparation, unique molecular identifiers were attached to individual cDNA molecules so that TCRs could be counted quantitatively and reproducibly. The original pipeline was this. The median number of TCRs per sample was 85,000 to 100,000, ranging from roughly 20,000 to 700,000. The Decombinator software suite was used to annotate the V, J and CDR3 of the TCR reads. For the PS versus PT1 abundance plots, all samples were subsampled to the same number of TCRs (28,000). TCRs were defined as expanded if absent before sensitization and observed at least eight times at the 2-week time point. The public sequencing data were trimmed at Q25 with fastp and processed into clonotypes with MiXCR by TCRdb, which kept only in-frame beta chains. Here each entry gathers all rows of one CDR3 protein and keeps the most common genes and DNA. Here the V and J calls rest on TCRdb's processing, not on the authors' analysis. The sample table records tens of thousands of distinct CDR3 sequences; roughly a tenth of these occur just once. The top ten constitute approximately 9.6% of the sample.

The data belong to a study of human T cells and chemical hapten exposure (dated by TCRdb to the early 2020s). With regard to the full study: For sensitization, 2% DPC in acetone was applied to an approximately 2 cm by approximately 2 cm area of upper inner arm skin. Patch testing on the upper back used Finn chambers containing 0.01% DPC, with scoring done after 6 days according to International Contact Dermatitis Research Group standards. Libraries were pooled for sequencing, and variation in per-sample TCR yields was attributed mainly to small differences in library volumes within the pool. For TCR sequencing, blood came from 25 to 35 alopecia patients at anywhere from one to four time points (pre-sensitization, 2, 6 and 24 weeks). Each blood RNA sample was used to sequence both TCR alpha and TCR beta chains. Alopecia areata with under or over 50% scalp involvement, alopecia totalis and alopecia universalis were represented in the patient cohort, which was mostly female. The study tracked peripheral blood TCR repertoire changes in vivo during primary and secondary sensitization to the hapten diphenylcyclopropenone (DPC) in alopecia patients. Blood samples were taken from patients before sensitization (week 0) and at 2, 6 and about 24 weeks after DPC sensitization. Weekly therapeutic DPC doses were additionally applied to the scalp of patients throughout the approximately 25-week study period.

Overall study results and their limits: The number of TCRs above 1 in 1000 frequency did not change with DPC sensitization; there was no evidence of global repertoire structure alterations. A positive correlation was found between the number of PT1 expanded TCRs and patch test score, with significance reached at thresholds 8, 16 and 32 but not 4. Significantly more large CDR3 similarity clusters were formed by expanded TCRs than by pre-sensitization or healthy control sets, consistent with antigen-driven responses. Repeated subsampling changed both the strength of the expansion versus patch-test correlation and the threshold at which the correlation became significant. Because every patient had alopecia, a presumed autoimmune disease, the patients' immune response might differ from that of healthy individuals.

This specimen consisted of whole blood, obtained in connection with sensitization to the hapten diphenylcyclopropenone (DPC). The TCR originated in a woman aged 25 to 39 with alopecia areata. Some clones in this sample may be carry-over from other donors' samples. The chain is assembled from TRBV30 and TRBJ2-7; the best D guess is TRBD2, with 5 bases matching. The CDR3 region: CAWNKEVHEQYF. The DNA is as follows: TGTGCCTGGAATAAGGAGGTCCACGAGCAGTACTTC.